A selection of T cell receptor beta chains follows, all from one sample in a study of blood T cell repertoires in COVID-19. Clones were read by immunoSEQ multiplex PCR, and TCRdb kept only the in-frame ones, dropping some. Among over 200,000 clones, more than 75% were seen once, and the ten largest hold under 2.5%. The sequenced sample was peripheral blood. These receptors originate from a man aged 40-50 years with active or convalescent COVID-19. The CDR3 runs from the conserved cysteine through the conserved F or W. Fields, in order: J gene, D gene, V gene, clone size, CDR3 protein, CDR3 DNA. A D gene is named only where the DNA matches it firmly. A row's size may be missing; if present it is once, few, many or a size class.

j_gene: TRBJ1-5; d_gene: NA; v_gene: TRBV2; abundance: NA; CDR3aa: CASGGGQGQPQHF; CDR3nt: TGTGCCAGCGGGGGAGGGCAGGGACAGCCCCAGCATTTT
j_gene: TRBJ1-1; d_gene: NA; v_gene: TRBV27; abundance: NA; CDR3aa: CASSQRRDTEAFF; CDR3nt: TGTGCCAGCAGTCAACGACGGGACACTGAAGCTTTCTTT
j_gene: TRBJ1-1; d_gene: TRBD1; v_gene: TRBV5-1; abundance: NA; CDR3aa: CASSWGQGNTEAFF; CDR3nt: TGCGCCAGCAGCTGGGGACAGGGAAACACTGAAGCTTTCTTT
j_gene: TRBJ2-5; d_gene: TRBD2; v_gene: TRBV11-2; abundance: NA; CDR3aa: CASSSLAGGYGETQYF; CDR3nt: TGTGCCAGCAGCTCGCTAGCGGGCGGTTATGGAGAGACCCAGTACTTC
j_gene: TRBJ1-2; d_gene: TRBD1; v_gene: TRBV2; abundance: NA; CDR3aa: CASIAGGNGYTF; CDR3nt: TGTGCCAGCATCGCAGGGGGGAATGGCTACACCTTC
j_gene: TRBJ1-5; d_gene: NA; v_gene: TRBV2; abundance: NA; CDR3aa: CASSSSLGNSNQPQHF; CDR3nt: TGTGCCAGCAGTTCCTCCCTCGGGAATAGCAATCAGCCCCAGCATTTT
j_gene: TRBJ1-2; d_gene: TRBD1; v_gene: TRBV6-5; abundance: NA; CDR3aa: CASSYSGQGVGYGYTF; CDR3nt: TGTGCCAGCAGTTACTCGGGACAGGGGGTGGGCTATGGCTACACCTTC
j_gene: TRBJ1-1; d_gene: NA; v_gene: TRBV5-1; abundance: once; CDR3aa: CASSLVAGAETEAFF; CDR3nt: TGCGCCAGCAGCTTGGTTGCAGGGGCGGAAACTGAAGCTTTCTTT
j_gene: TRBJ1-2; d_gene: TRBD1; v_gene: TRBV5-1; abundance: NA; CDR3aa: CASSFLPQGTNYGYTF; CDR3nt: TGCGCCAGCAGCTTTCTGCCACAGGGGACCAACTATGGCTACACCTTC
j_gene: TRBJ2-2; d_gene: NA; v_gene: TRBV5-1; abundance: NA; CDR3aa: CASSLEGVEELFF; CDR3nt: TGCGCCAGCAGCTTGGAAGGGGTGGAGGAGCTGTTTTTT
j_gene: TRBJ1-3; d_gene: TRBD1; v_gene: TRBV6-6; abundance: NA; CDR3aa: CASSSHGTGGLSGRGNTIYF; CDR3nt: TGTGCCAGCAGCAGCCACGGGACAGGGGGTCTCTCGGGTAGGGGAAACACCATATATTTT
j_gene: TRBJ2-7; d_gene: TRBD1; v_gene: TRBV28; abundance: NA; CDR3aa: CASSPPTGTGVHEQYF; CDR3nt: TGTGCCAGCAGTCCGCCCACCGGGACAGGGGTCCACGAGCAGTACTTC
j_gene: TRBJ1-1; d_gene: NA; v_gene: TRBV5-5; abundance: NA; CDR3aa: CASSLTGRVMNTEAFF; CDR3nt: TGTGCCAGCAGCTTGACAGGGAGGGTCATGAACACTGAAGCTTTCTTT
j_gene: TRBJ1-5; d_gene: TRBD1; v_gene: TRBV9; abundance: few; CDR3aa: CASSSQQGDVQPQHF; CDR3nt: TGTGCCAGCAGCTCCCAACAGGGGGATGTGCAGCCCCAGCATTTT
j_gene: TRBJ1-3; d_gene: NA; v_gene: TRBV2; abundance: NA; CDR3aa: CASTVDSSGNTIYF; CDR3nt: TGTGCCAGCACCGTGGACAGCTCTGGAAACACCATATATTTT
j_gene: TRBJ2-5; d_gene: NA; v_gene: TRBV13; abundance: NA; CDR3aa: CASSLGPRTQYF; CDR3nt: TGTGCCAGCAGCTTAGGCCCTAGGACCCAGTACTTC
j_gene: TRBJ2-7; d_gene: NA; v_gene: TRBV21-1; abundance: NA; CDR3aa: CASKGVISYEQYF; CDR3nt: TGTGCCAGCAAGGGAGTAATCTCCTACGAGCAGTACTTC
j_gene: TRBJ2-7; d_gene: TRBD1; v_gene: TRBV7-9; abundance: NA; CDR3aa: CASSFPGQGGEQYF; CDR3nt: TGTGCCAGCAGCTTCCCGGGACAGGGAGGCGAGCAGTACTTC
j_gene: TRBJ2-7; d_gene: TRBD1; v_gene: TRBV7-9; abundance: NA; CDR3aa: CASSTDRGGNEQYF; CDR3nt: TGTGCCAGCAGCACCGACAGGGGAGGCAACGAGCAGTACTTC
j_gene: TRBJ1-5; d_gene: NA; v_gene: TRBV7-8; abundance: NA; CDR3aa: CASSLRGGNQPQHF; CDR3nt: TGTGCCAGCAGCTTACGCGGGGGGAATCAGCCCCAGCATTTT
j_gene: TRBJ1-5; d_gene: TRBD1; v_gene: TRBV10-3; abundance: NA; CDR3aa: CAISDSDRGHNQPQHF; CDR3nt: TGTGCCATCAGTGATTCGGACAGGGGCCACAATCAGCCCCAGCATTTT
j_gene: TRBJ1-1; d_gene: NA; v_gene: TRBV7-9; abundance: NA; CDR3aa: CASSATGSIAEAFF; CDR3nt: TGTGCCAGCAGCGCTACAGGGAGTATTGCTGAAGCTTTCTTT
j_gene: TRBJ2-7; d_gene: TRBD1; v_gene: TRBV27; abundance: NA; CDR3aa: CASRRTGVSSYEQYF; CDR3nt: TGTGCCAGCAGACGAACAGGGGTTTCCTCCTACGAGCAGTACTTC
j_gene: TRBJ2-3; d_gene: NA; v_gene: TRBV5-4; abundance: NA; CDR3aa: CASREQGIDTQYF; CDR3nt: TGTGCCAGCAGGGAACAGGGCATAGATACGCAGTATTTT
j_gene: TRBJ2-2; d_gene: NA; v_gene: TRBV7-3; abundance: NA; CDR3aa: CASSLVAPGELFF; CDR3nt: TGTGCCAGCAGCTTGGTAGCACCCGGGGAGCTGTTTTTT
j_gene: TRBJ2-1; d_gene: TRBD2; v_gene: TRBV27; abundance: NA; CDR3aa: CASSPGGPPYNEQFF; CDR3nt: TGTGCCAGCAGTCCGGGGGGGCCTCCCTACAATGAGCAGTTCTTC
j_gene: TRBJ1-4; d_gene: TRBD1; v_gene: TRBV5-1; abundance: once; CDR3aa: CASSGTGDEKLFF; CDR3nt: TGCGCCAGCTCCGGGACAGGGGATGAAAAACTGTTTTTT
j_gene: TRBJ2-5; d_gene: NA; v_gene: TRBV24-1; abundance: NA; CDR3aa: CATSSGGLETQYF; CDR3nt: TGTGCCACCAGTTCCGGGGGACTAGAGACCCAGTACTTC
j_gene: TRBJ1-3; d_gene: NA; v_gene: TRBV27; abundance: once; CDR3aa: CASSFPRLSGNTIYF; CDR3nt: TGTGCCAGCAGTTTCCCTAGACTCTCTGGAAACACCATATATTTT
j_gene: TRBJ2-1; d_gene: NA; v_gene: TRBV24-1; abundance: few; CDR3aa: CATSDPGATNEQFF; CDR3nt: TGTGCCACCAGTGACCCAGGGGCCACCAATGAGCAGTTCTTC
j_gene: TRBJ1-2; d_gene: TRBD1; v_gene: TRBV7-2; abundance: NA; CDR3aa: CASSLPGQGGYGYTF; CDR3nt: TGTGCCAGCAGCTTGCCCGGACAGGGCGGTTATGGCTACACCTTC
j_gene: TRBJ2-7; d_gene: NA; v_gene: TRBV18; abundance: NA; CDR3aa: CASSPFDRLGQYF; CDR3nt: TGTGCCAGCTCACCGTTCGACAGGCTTGGGCAGTACTTC